The TCR beta chain described here comes from a study of Ad26.COV2.S vaccination and SARS-CoV-2 variants. Looking at the study overall: Donor was assigned to the Ad26.COV2.S arm of trial COV1001. Study conclusions and caveats: Those who received vaccine or placebo ended up with similar non-spike TCR breadth. Estimates derived from TCR breadth and depth analyses may have underestimated total T cell responses. Vaccine recipients had higher spike-specific TCR breadth than placebo recipients.

Sequencing used immunoSEQ multiplex PCR; TCRdb keeps in-frame clones, though not all of them. Of 300,000 to 350,000 clones detected, roughly 90% appear once; the ten largest clones hold around 5.5%. Treatment in this sample: some 20 received Ad26.COV2.S at low or high dose, single or two shots; about 5 received placebo; per-sample allocation not given. Samples came from day 63 after the first vaccine or placebo injection. V gave up 6 bases and J gave up 2 bases; unmatched junction bases: 13. This CDR3 spans 18 amino acids. The germline V gene encodes CDR1 SNHLY and CDR2 FYNNEI. About this clone itself: Antigen specificity is unknown.

This chain connects TRBV2 to TRBJ2-3; 11 positions agree with TRBD2. The sample consisted of peripheral blood, taken in a trial of Ad26.COV2.S vaccine versus placebo. This TCR came from a person between 18 and 59 years old who received the Ad26.COV2.S COVID-19 vaccine or a placebo. CDR3 sequence reads: CASRGRETSGTITDTQYF. The CDR3 nucleotides are TGTGCCAGCAGGGGCCGCGAGACTAGCGGGACCATCACAGATACGCAGTATTTT. The full variable domain, completed using reference TRBV2 and TRBJ2-3, is EPEVTQTPSHQVTQMGQEVILRCVPISNHLYFYWYRQILGQKVEFLVSFYNNEISEKSEIFDDQFSVERPDGSNFTLKIRSTKLEDSAMYFCASRGRETSGTITDTQYFGPGTRLTVL.